The present TCR beta chain was sequenced within a study of T cell clones after liver transplantation. Study at large: Liver transplant recipients had immunosuppression withdrawal attempted within 2 years. A pre-transplant mixed lymphocyte reaction with TCRbeta sequencing defined graft-donor-reactive clones followed in post-transplant blood. Until 12-24 months post-transplant, subjects got standard immunosuppression and no induction.

Clones were sequenced by immunoSEQ multiplex PCR, and TCRdb holds only the in-frame ones, with some missing. The data show 90,000 to 120,000 clones, approximately 78% seen once. The CDR3 covers 16 residues. The V gene's germline CDR1 is SGHNT and CDR2 YYREEE (reference sequence). The V gene lost 0 bases and the J gene lost 7 bases, with 17 bases spanning the gap. This clone was counted a few times. J is TRBJ2-1 and V is TRBV5-4; TRBD2 is a possible D gene (5 bases). This clonotype originated in a human donor who received a liver transplant. Sequencing used CD4+ T cells from blood, obtained before liver transplant. In nucleotides, the CDR3 is TGTGCCAGCAGCTTGGGTATGAGGGAGACATCAAATGAGCAGTTCTTC. Protein sequence: CASSLGMRETSNEQFF.